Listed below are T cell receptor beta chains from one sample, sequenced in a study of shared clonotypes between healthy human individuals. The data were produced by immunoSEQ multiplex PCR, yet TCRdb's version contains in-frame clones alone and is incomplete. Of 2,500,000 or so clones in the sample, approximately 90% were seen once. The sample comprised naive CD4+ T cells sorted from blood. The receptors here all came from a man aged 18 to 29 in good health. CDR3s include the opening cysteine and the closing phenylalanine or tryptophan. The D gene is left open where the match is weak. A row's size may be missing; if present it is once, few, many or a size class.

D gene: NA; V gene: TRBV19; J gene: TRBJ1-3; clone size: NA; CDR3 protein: CASSIPSGHSGNTIYF; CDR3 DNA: TGTGCCAGTAGTATACCGTCAGGCCACTCTGGAAACACCATATATTTT
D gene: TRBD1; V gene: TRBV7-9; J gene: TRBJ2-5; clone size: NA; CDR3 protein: CASSLARQGQETQYF; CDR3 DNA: TGTGCCAGCAGCTTAGCCCGACAGGGTCAAGAGACCCAGTACTTC
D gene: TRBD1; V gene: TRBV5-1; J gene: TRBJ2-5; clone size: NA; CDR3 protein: CASSSMTGETQYF; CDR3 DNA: TGCGCCAGCAGCTCGATGACAGGGGAGACCCAGTACTTC
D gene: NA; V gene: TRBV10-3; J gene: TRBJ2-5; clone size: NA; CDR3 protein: CAISEWETQYF; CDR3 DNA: TGTGCCATCAGTGAGTGGGAGACCCAGTACTTC
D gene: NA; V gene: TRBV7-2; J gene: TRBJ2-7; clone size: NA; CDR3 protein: CASSLRAGISYEQYF; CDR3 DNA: TGTGCCAGCAGCTTAAGGGCAGGGATCTCCTACGAGCAGTACTTC
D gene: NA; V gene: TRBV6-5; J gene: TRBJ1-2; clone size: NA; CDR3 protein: CASSYSTMGAGSYMF; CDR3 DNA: TGTGCCAGCAGTTACTCGACGATGGGCGCCGGATCCTACATGTTC
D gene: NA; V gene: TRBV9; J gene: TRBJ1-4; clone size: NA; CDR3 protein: CASSRKGTNEKLFF; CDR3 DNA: TGTGCCAGCAGCCGAAAGGGAACTAATGAAAAACTGTTTTTT
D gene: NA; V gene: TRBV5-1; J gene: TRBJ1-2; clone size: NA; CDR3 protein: CASSLREGYTF; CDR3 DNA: TGCGCCAGCAGCTTGCGAGAGGGCTACACCTTC
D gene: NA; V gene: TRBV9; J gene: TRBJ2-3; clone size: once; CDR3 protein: CASTGQIGTQYF; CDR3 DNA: TGTGCCAGCACCGGCCAAATTGGTACGCAGTATTTT
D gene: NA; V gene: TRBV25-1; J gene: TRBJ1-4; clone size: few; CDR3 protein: CASSEQTDPTNEKLFF; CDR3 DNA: TGTGCCAGCAGTGAACAGACAGACCCAACTAATGAAAAACTGTTTTTT
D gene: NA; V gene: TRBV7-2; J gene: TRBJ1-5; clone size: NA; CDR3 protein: CASSLAEPQPQHF; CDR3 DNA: TGTGCCAGCAGCTTAGCGGAGCCTCAGCCCCAGCATTTT
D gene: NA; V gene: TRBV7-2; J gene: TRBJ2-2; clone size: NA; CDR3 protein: CASSLAARTYTGELFF; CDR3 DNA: TGTGCCAGCAGCTTAGCGGCGCGCACCTACACCGGGGAGCTGTTTTTT
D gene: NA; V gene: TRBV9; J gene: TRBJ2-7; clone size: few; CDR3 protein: CASSVVLRPYEQYF; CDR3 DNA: TGTGCCAGCAGCGTAGTTCTCAGGCCCTACGAGCAGTACTTC
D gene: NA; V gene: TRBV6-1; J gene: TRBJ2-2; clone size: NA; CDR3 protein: CASSDTWIQNTGELFF; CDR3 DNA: TGTGCCAGCAGTGATACGTGGATCCAGAACACCGGGGAGCTGTTTTTT
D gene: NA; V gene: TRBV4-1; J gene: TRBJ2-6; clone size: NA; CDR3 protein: CASSPQGGSGANVLTF; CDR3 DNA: TGCGCCAGCTCCCCCCAGGGGGGCTCTGGGGCCAACGTCCTGACTTTC
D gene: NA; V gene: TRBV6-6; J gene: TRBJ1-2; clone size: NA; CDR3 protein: CASSYDGQRGNYGYTF; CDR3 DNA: TGTGCCAGCAGTTACGATGGACAGCGAGGGAACTATGGCTACACCTTC
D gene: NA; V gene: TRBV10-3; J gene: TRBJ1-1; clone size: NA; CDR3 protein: CAISKSTEGAEAFF; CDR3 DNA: TGTGCCATCAGTAAGTCGACAGAGGGGGCTGAAGCTTTCTTT
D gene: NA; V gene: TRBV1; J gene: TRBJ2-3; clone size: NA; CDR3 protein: CTSSPGLAGDDTQYF; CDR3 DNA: TGCACCAGCAGCCCGGGACTAGCGGGGGACGATACGCAGTATTTT
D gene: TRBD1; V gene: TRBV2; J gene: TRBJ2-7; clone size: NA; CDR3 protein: CASSVEQGWYEQYF; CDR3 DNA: TGTGCCAGCAGTGTTGAACAGGGGTGGTACGAGCAGTACTTC
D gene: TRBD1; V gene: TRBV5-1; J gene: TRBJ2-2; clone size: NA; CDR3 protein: CASSLEGTGSLGTGELFF; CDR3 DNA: TGCGCCAGCAGCTTGGAAGGGACAGGGTCTTTGGGGACCGGGGAGCTGTTTTTT
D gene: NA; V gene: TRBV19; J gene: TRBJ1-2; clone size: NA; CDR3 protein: CASNPAGRYGYTF; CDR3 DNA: TGTGCCAGTAATCCCGCAGGGAGGTATGGCTACACCTTC
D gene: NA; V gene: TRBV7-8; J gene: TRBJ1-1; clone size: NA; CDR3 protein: CASSPIKGDMITEAFF; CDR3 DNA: TGTGCCAGCAGCCCAATTAAAGGGGATATGATCACTGAAGCTTTCTTT